Listed here are 15 T cell receptor beta chains from one sample, sequenced in a study of human T cells and chemical hapten exposure. As for time point: patch test 3, about 24 weeks after DPC sensitization. Treatment of the sample: therapeutic diphenylcyclopropenone sensitization with weekly scalp DPC. TCRdb re-called the RACE reads with MiXCR, one entry per CDR3 protein. The top ten hold approximately 1.4% of the sample, which has about 71,000 distinct CDR3 sequences, 11% seen once. Here the sequenced sample was whole blood, taken in connection with sensitization to the hapten diphenylcyclopropenone (DPC). The receptors stem from a woman aged 45-60 years with alopecia areata. Some clones in this sample may be carry-over from other donors' samples.

This clonotype was found many times. The genes are TRBV7-6 and TRBJ1-3; no firm D call. Trimming shortened V by 4 bases and J by 0 bases, and 13 bases separated the two germline ends. The CDR3 contains 16 residues. CDR1 and CDR2 from the germline V gene are SGHVS and FNYEAQ. CDR3 in amino acids: CASSSSDTISGNTIYF. The CDR3 nucleotides are TGTGCCAGCAGCTCGTCCGACACCATCTCTGGAAACACCATATATTTT.

In its sample, this clonotype was seen many times. The J gene is TRBJ2-7, the V gene TRBV18, with 7 nucleotides matching TRBD1. Trimming cost V 3 bases and J 5 bases; bases outside gene matches: 7. This CDR3 spans 14 amino acids. Germline CDR1 reads KGHSH; CDR2 reads LQKENI. The CDR3 DNA reads TGTGCCAGCTCACCCGGCAGGGGGTCGAACGAGCAGTACTTC. It specifies CASSPGRGSNEQYF.

The genes are TRBV10-3 and TRBJ1-5; maybe TRBD1 (5 bases). Trimming pared 10 bases from V and 6 bases from J, leaving 16 bases between. In germline, CDR1 is ENHRY, CDR2 SYGVKD. The CDR3 is 13 residues long. CDR3 loop: CATMDRGSQPQHF. CDR3 bases: TGTGCCACCATGGATCGGGGGAGTCAGCCCCAGCATTTT.

This clonotype was seen more than once but under ten times. CDR3 sequence: CSASGGRPGGLAKNIQYF. CDR3 nucleotide sequence: TGCAGTGCTAGCGGTGGCCGACCAGGGGGTCTAGCCAAAAACATTCAGTACTTC. This sequence joins TRBV20-1 and TRBJ2-4; 7 bases agree with TRBD1. The germline gives CDR1 DFQATT, CDR2 SNEGSKA (reference sequence). V lost 3 bases and J lost 0; bases outside the gene matches: 14. This CDR3 comprises 18 residues.

Many counts were recorded for this clonotype. J is TRBJ1-5 and V is TRBV10-3; D is uncertain. Trimming cost V 10 bases and J 1 base, with 11 bases left between them. CDR3 length equals 13 residues. The germline CDR1 and CDR2 sequences are ENHRY and SYGVKD. The CDR3 region is CATGPGSNQPQHF. CDR3 nucleotide sequence: TGTGCCACCGGTCCCGGAAGCAATCAGCCCCAGCATTTT.

The table lists this clonotype with many counts. The V gene is TRBV21-1, the J gene TRBJ2-4; the D call TRBD1 from the table was never checked on the DNA. TRBV21-1 is given as a pseudogene. The CDR3 covers 17 residues. The CDR3 is CASRPRDEGPAKNIQYF. The CDR3 DNA is TGTGCCAGCAGACCCAGGGACGAGGGGCCAGCCAAAAACATTCAGTACTTC.

The sample holds many counts of this clonotype. V is TRBV20-1 and J is TRBJ2-3; D is ambiguous. The CDR3 consists of 14 residues. CDR1 is DFQATT and CDR2 is SNEGSKA in the germline V gene (reference sequence). V was shortened by 2 bases and J by 0 bases, with 9 bases between the two germline ends. The DNA for the CDR3 is TGCAGTGCTAGACCGGACCCCAGCACAGATACGCAGTATTTT. This sequence encodes CSARPDPSTDTQYF.

This clonotype was counted between two and nine times. V and J are TRBV19 and TRBJ1-2; D call uncertain. CDR3 size: 14 residues. CDR1 and CDR2 from the germline V gene are LNHDA and SQIVND (reference sequence). V shed 7 bases and J shed 2 bases, with 14 bases lying between them. CDR3 DNA: TGTGCCAGTAACTCAATCGGACGGAACTATGGCTACACCTTC. Encoded protein: CASNSIGRNYGYTF.

The V and J genes are TRBV24-1 and TRBJ1-6; D uncertain. The CDR3 covers 15 residues. Trimming stripped 3 bases from V and 9 bases from J, with 14 bases between. Germline V gives CDR1 KGHDR, CDR2 SFDVKD. Here the CDR3 reads CATSDHRAGGSPLHF. The CDR3 coding sequence is TGTGCCACCAGTGATCATAGGGCCGGCGGTTCACCCCTCCACTTT.

This clonotype was detected many times. This rearrangement joins TRBV9 to TRBJ1-2, with D maybe TRBD1 (6 bases). From germline, CDR1 is SGDLS and CDR2 YYNGEE. V shed 3 bases and J shed 8 bases, with 20 bases lying between them. This CDR3 comprises 15 residues. The CDR3 here is CASSGEARQTGGYTF. The DNA for the CDR3 is TGTGCCAGCAGCGGGGAGGCGAGACAGACAGGCGGCTACACCTTC.

This clonotype was seen a handful of times. The chain uses TRBV5-6 and TRBJ2-3, with a possible D match to TRBD2 (5 bases). The V end was cut by 4 bases, the J end by 3 bases, with 12 bases between. The CDR3 consists of 14 residues. CDR1 SGHDT and CDR2 YYEEEE come from the germline V gene. CDR3 sequence: CASSLEDMTDTQYF. In DNA form, the CDR3 reads TGTGCCAGCAGCCTGGAGGATATGACAGATACGCAGTATTTT.

The chain has TRBV28 and TRBJ1-6, with 10 positions matching TRBD1. The trim removed 3 bases at V and 11 bases at J, leaving 7 bases unmatched. Germline CDR1 MDHEN, CDR2 SYDVKM. CDR3 size: 15 residues. DNA for the CDR3: TGTGCCAGCAGTTTTCGGGGACAGGGGCTAGCACCCCTCCACTTT. This codes for CASSFRGQGLAPLHF.

This clonotype came up many times. The chain recombines TRBV19 with TRBJ2-1; 10 bases map to TRBD2. This CDR3 region has 16 residues. Germline-derived CDR1 and CDR2 are LNHDA and SQIVND (reference sequence). V lost 6 bases and J lost 3; bases outside the gene matches: 8. Written as DNA, the CDR3 is TGTGCCAGTAGGATACTCCGGACTAGCGGCTACAATGAGCAGTTCTTC. Protein product: CASRILRTSGYNEQFF. The whole variable domain, remainder taken from reference TRBV19 and TRBJ2-1, is DGGITQSPKYLFRKEGQNVTLSCEQNLNHDAMYWYRQDPGQGLRLIYYSQIVNDFQKGDIAEGYSVSREKKESFPLTVTSAQKNPTAFYLCASRILRTSGYNEQFFGPGTRLTVL.

This clonotype came up many times. This sequence joins TRBV28 and TRBJ2-5; possible D gene TRBD1, 6 bases. Germline V gives CDR1 MDHEN, CDR2 SYDVKM. Trimming left V 4 bases short and J 2 bases short, with 14 bases between. The CDR3 runs to 15 residues. In nucleotides, the CDR3 is TGTGCCAGCAGTTCCCCGGACAGTACTCAAGAGACCCAGTACTTC. It specifies CASSSPDSTQETQYF.

This clonotype has just a few counts. The chain links TRBV6-6 to TRBJ1-5, with a possible D match to TRBD1 (6 bases). The germline CDR1 and CDR2 sequences are MNHNY and SVGAGI (reference sequence). The CDR3 has 17 amino acids. The V gene lost 6 bases and the J gene lost 0 bases, with 18 bases spanning the gap. CDR3 sequence reads: CASSLRGGGTSNQPQHF. DNA of the CDR3: TGTGCCAGCAGCCTACGAGGGGGGGGGACTAGCAATCAGCCCCAGCATTTT.